What follows are 15 T cell receptor beta chains derived from one specimen sequenced in a study of technical replicates of blood from a few donors. Sequencing was performed with immunoSEQ multiplex PCR; in TCRdb, only in-frame clones are kept and a portion is missing. The sample lists more than 65,000 clones, 88% occurring once. The sequencing input was PBMCs. The receptors here all came from a human donor in good health. Some clones in this sample may be carry-over from other donors' samples.

The chain recombines TRBV5-4 with TRBJ1-2; the D gene is possibly TRBD1 (5 bases). CDR1 is SGHNT and CDR2 is YYREEE in the germline V gene (reference sequence). This CDR3 has 13 amino acids. Trimming removed 0 bases at V and 4 bases at J, with 7 bases between. The CDR3 loop is CASSLEGAYGYTF. The CDR3 DNA sequence: TGTGCCAGCAGCTTGGAAGGGGCCTATGGCTACACCTTC.

The CDR3 nucleotides are TGTGCCAGCAGCTGGGGGGCCTATAATTCACCCCTCCACTTT. Its protein product is CASSWGAYNSPLHF. The rearrangement links TRBV11-2 to TRBJ1-6, with a weak D call TRBD1 (5 bases). CDR3 size: 14 residues. Germline CDR1 SGHAT, CDR2 FQNNGV. V was cut by 4 bases and J by 2 bases, with 6 bases left in between. Together with reference TRBV11-2 and TRBJ1-6, the CDR3 gives the full variable domain: EAGVAQSPRYKIIEKRQSVAFWCNPISGHATLYWYQQILGQGPKLLIQFQNNGVVDDSQLPKDRFSAERLKGVDSTLKIQPAKLEDSAVYLCASSWGAYNSPLHFGNGTRLTVT.

The chain employs TRBV7-3 and TRBJ2-3, with D possibly TRBD2 on 6 matching bases. Between the trimmed V and J ends, which lost 0 bases and 3 bases, there was a span of 10 bases. The germline gives CDR1 SGHTA, CDR2 FQGTGA. The CDR3 has 15 amino acids. The CDR3 loop is CASSLTSSETDTQYF. CDR3 in DNA: TGTGCCAGCAGCTTAACTTCTAGCGAGACAGATACGCAGTATTTT.

V usage is TRBV2 and J usage is TRBJ2-7, with D possibly matching TRBD2 (7 bases). Germline values: CDR1 SNHLY, CDR2 FYNNEI. V shed 7 bases and J shed 4 bases, with 17 bases lying between them. The CDR3 is 14 residues long. The CDR3 region has the DNA TGTGCCAGCACCAAGGGGGGGGGTTTGTACGAGCAGTACTTC. It translates to CASTKGGGLYEQYF.

V usage is TRBV29-1 and J usage is TRBJ2-7; 7 bases are shared with TRBD1. Germline values: CDR1 SQVTM, CDR2 ANQGSEA. Trimming cost V 7 bases and J 3 bases; bases outside gene matches: 15. This CDR3 region has 15 residues. CDR3 amino acids: CSAAQNRGVIYEQYF. For the CDR3, the DNA is TGCAGCGCAGCACAAAACAGGGGAGTTATCTACGAGCAGTACTTC.

Only one count was recorded for this clone. CDR3 DNA sequence: TGTGCCAGCAGCTCGGCCGGGAAAGGAATCTACGAGCAGTACTTC. Protein product: CASSSAGKGIYEQYF. V usage is TRBV7-8 and J usage is TRBJ2-7; tentative D call: TRBD2 (5 bases). The V end lost 4 bases, the J end lost 3 bases, and 16 bases lay between the germline ends. Germline lookup yields CDR1 SGHVS and CDR2 FQNEAQ. The CDR3 covers 15 residues. The complete variable domain, with remaining parts taken from reference TRBV7-8 and TRBJ2-7, reads GAGVSQSPRYKVAKRGQDVALRCDPISGHVSLFWYQQALGQGPEFLTYFQNEAQLDKSGLPSDRFFAERPEGSVSTLKIQRTQQEDSAVYLCASSSAGKGIYEQYFGPGTRLTVT.

The chain is built from TRBV5-4 and TRBJ2-2, with D tentatively TRBD1 (5 bases). There are 15 residues in the CDR3. Germline lookup yields CDR1 SGHNT and CDR2 YYREEE (reference sequence). V shed 1 base and J shed 7 bases, with 14 bases lying between them. The CDR3 sequence is CASSLRTSPGGELFF. DNA of the CDR3: TGTGCCAGCAGCTTGAGGACATCCCCTGGCGGGGAGCTGTTTTTT.

This chain joins TRBV13 and TRBJ2-1; D may be TRBD2 (6 bases). The CDR3 extends over 14 amino acids. The germline V and J ends were trimmed by 0 bases and 6 bases, with 9 bases remaining between them. The germline V gene encodes CDR1 PRHDT and CDR2 FYEKMQ (reference sequence). CDR3 region: CASSLGTRGNEQFF. For the CDR3, the DNA is TGTGCCAGCAGCTTAGGGACTAGGGGCAATGAGCAGTTCTTC.

This chain uses TRBV19 with TRBJ2-5, with D possibly matching TRBD1 (5 bases). Trimming stripped 6 bases from V and 8 bases from J, with 16 bases between. The CDR3 is made up of 13 amino acids. Germline CDR1 and CDR2: LNHDA and SQIVND (reference sequence). The CDR3 coding sequence is TGTGCCAGTAGCATGACCGCTCAGGGCACCCAGTACTTC. It translates to CASSMTAQGTQYF. The variable domain in full, with the rest retrieved from reference TRBV19 and TRBJ2-5, is DGGITQSPKYLFRKEGQNVTLSCEQNLNHDAMYWYRQDPGQGLRLIYYSQIVNDFQKGDIAEGYSVSREKKESFPLTVTSAQKNPTAFYLCASSMTAQGTQYFGPGTRLLVL.

The CDR3 bases are TGTGCCAGCAGTATGGGGCGGTCTAATGAAAAACTGTTTTTT. It specifies CASSMGRSNEKLFF. This chain connects TRBV9 to TRBJ1-4; a possible D gene is TRBD1 (5 bases). Trimming shortened V by 5 bases and J by 3 bases, and 11 bases separated the two germline ends. Germline V gene sequence: CDR1 SGDLS, CDR2 YYNGEE. There are 14 residues in the CDR3. Filled out from reference TRBV9 and TRBJ1-4, the complete variable domain reads DSGVTQTPKHLITATGQRVTLRCSPRSGDLSVYWYQQSLDQGLQFLIQYYNGEERAKGNILERFSAQQFPDLHSELNLSSLELGDSALYFCASSMGRSNEKLFFGSGTQLSVL.

This chain joins TRBV19 and TRBJ2-2, with 7 bases aligning to TRBD2. Looked up from germline, CDR1 is LNHDA and CDR2 is SQIVND (reference sequence). J was trimmed by 5 bases and V by 1 base; bases with no gene match: 4. This CDR3 contains 15 residues. CDR3 residues: CASSIGTSRTGELFF. The DNA for the CDR3 is TGTGCCAGTAGTATAGGGACTAGTAGGACCGGGGAGCTGTTTTTT.

This clone was found once. This chain links TRBV18 with TRBJ2-7; a weak D match, TRBD2 (6 bases). Germline CDR1 and CDR2: KGHSH and LQKENI. Trimming took 5 bases from V and 0 from J, leaving 14 bases between them. The CDR3 runs 15 residues. The CDR3 here is CASSFTDGSSYEQYF. The CDR3 nucleotides are TGTGCCAGCTCATTCACCGACGGGAGCTCCTACGAGCAGTACTTC.

The chain is built from TRBV7-2 and TRBJ2-7; perhaps TRBD2 as D (7 bases). Trimming took 2 bases from V and 4 from J, leaving 12 bases between them. The CDR3 loop spans 14 amino acids. CDR1 SGHTA and CDR2 FQGNSA come from the germline V gene. This CDR3 reads CASSLMRGQYEQYF. CDR3 in DNA: TGTGCCAGCAGCTTAATGCGGGGGCAATACGAGCAGTACTTC.

This clone was detected only once. This sequence joins TRBV18 and TRBJ1-2; D is possibly TRBD1 (6 bases). Germline V CDR1 and CDR2: KGHSH, LQKENI. V shed 4 bases and J shed 4 bases, with 10 bases lying between them. The CDR3 loop spans 13 amino acids. This CDR3 reads CASSHPDSYGYTF. The CDR3 DNA reads TGTGCCAGCTCACACCCGGACAGCTATGGCTACACCTTC.

The chain recombines TRBV4-2 with TRBJ1-2; the D is unclear. CDR1 and CDR2 from the germline V gene are LGHNA and YNFKEQ. V lost 0 bases, J lost 0 bases, and 26 bases lay in between. The CDR3 consists of 21 residues. The CDR3 nucleotides are TGTGCCAGCAGCCAAGATGGAGGCACTGCGAACGCAGGACGGTCTAACTATGGCTACACCTTC. It codes for CASSQDGGTANAGRSNYGYTF.